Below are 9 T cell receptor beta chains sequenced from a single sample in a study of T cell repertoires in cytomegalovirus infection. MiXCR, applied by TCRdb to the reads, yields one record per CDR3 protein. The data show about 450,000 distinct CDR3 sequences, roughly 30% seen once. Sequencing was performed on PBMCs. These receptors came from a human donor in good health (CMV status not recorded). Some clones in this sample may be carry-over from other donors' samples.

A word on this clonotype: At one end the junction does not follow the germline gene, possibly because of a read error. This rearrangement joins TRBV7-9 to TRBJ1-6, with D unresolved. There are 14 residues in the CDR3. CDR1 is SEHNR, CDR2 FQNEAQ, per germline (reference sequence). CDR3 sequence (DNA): TGTGCCAGCAGCCGGGTTTCCCCTAATTCACCCCTCCAATTT. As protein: CASSRVSPNSPLQF.

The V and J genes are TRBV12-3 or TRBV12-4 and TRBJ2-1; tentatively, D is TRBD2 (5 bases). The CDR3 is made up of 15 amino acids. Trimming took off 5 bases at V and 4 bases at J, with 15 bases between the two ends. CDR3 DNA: TGTGCCAGCAGTCCCTGGTCTTCGGGGTACAATGAGCAGTTCTTC. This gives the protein CASSPWSSGYNEQFF.

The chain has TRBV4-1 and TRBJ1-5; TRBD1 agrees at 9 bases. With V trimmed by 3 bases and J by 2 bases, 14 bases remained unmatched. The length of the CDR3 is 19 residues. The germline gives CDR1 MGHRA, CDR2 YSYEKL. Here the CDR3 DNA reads TGCGCCAGCAGCCAGGGGGGACAGGGATCTTTCGCTGGCAATCAGCCCCAGCATTTT. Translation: CASSQGGQGSFAGNQPQHF.

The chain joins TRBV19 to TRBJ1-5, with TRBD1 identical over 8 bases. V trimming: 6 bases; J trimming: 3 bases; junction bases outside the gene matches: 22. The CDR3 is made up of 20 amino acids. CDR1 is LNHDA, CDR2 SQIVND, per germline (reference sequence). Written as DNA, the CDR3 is TGTGCCAGTAGATTTTTCCCCCCGGGACAGGTGGATCCTAACAATCAGCCCCAGCATTTT. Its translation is CASRFFPPGQVDPNNQPQHF.

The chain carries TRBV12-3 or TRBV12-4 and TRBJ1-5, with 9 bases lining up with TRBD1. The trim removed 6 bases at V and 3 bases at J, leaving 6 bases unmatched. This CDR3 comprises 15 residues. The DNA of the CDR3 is TGTGCCAGCAGACGACAGGGGGGGATCAATCAGCCCCAGCATTTT. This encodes CASRRQGGINQPQHF.

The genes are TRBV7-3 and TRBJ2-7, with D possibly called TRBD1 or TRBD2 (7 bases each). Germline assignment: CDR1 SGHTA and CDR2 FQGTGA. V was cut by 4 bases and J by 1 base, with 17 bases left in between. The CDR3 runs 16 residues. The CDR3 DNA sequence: TGTGCCAGCAGCTCCAGGGGGGGGGGGAATTCCTACGAGCAGTACTTC. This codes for CASSSRGGGNSYEQYF.

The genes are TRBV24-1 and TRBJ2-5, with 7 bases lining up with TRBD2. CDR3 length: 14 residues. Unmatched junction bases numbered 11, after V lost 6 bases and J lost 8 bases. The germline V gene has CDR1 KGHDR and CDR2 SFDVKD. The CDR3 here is CATSFGTGGQTQYF. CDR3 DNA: TGTGCCACCAGTTTTGGGACGGGAGGACAAACCCAGTACTTC.

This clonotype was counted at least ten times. CDR3: CASSRFGAPTGELFF. For the CDR3, the DNA is TGTGCCAGCAGCCGGTTCGGGGCCCCCACCGGGGAGCTGTTTTTT. The V gene is TRBV11-2, the J gene TRBJ2-2; TRBD1 or TRBD2 may be the D gene (5 bases each). The CDR3 runs to 15 residues. The V and J ends lost 5 bases and 4 bases respectively, with 14 bases between them. Germline loops: CDR1 SGHAT, CDR2 FQNNGV.

Written as DNA, the CDR3 is TGCAGCGTTGTGGAAACGGGTGAGACCCAGTACTTC. This encodes CSVVETGETQYF. V usage is TRBV29-1 and J usage is TRBJ2-5, with D unresolved. Looked up from germline, CDR1 is SQVTM and CDR2 is ANQGSEA. The CDR3 covers 12 residues. V gave up 4 bases and J gave up 5 bases, with 11 bases separating them.